What follows describes a single TCR beta chain. This CDR3 has 16 residues. V was pared by 3 bases and J by 1 base, with 14 bases between. Germline V lookup: CDR1 SGHDT, CDR2 YYEEEE. MiXCR, run by TCRdb on the RT-PCR reads, gives a single entry per CDR3 protein. The sample includes around 700,000 distinct CDR3 sequences, 12% to 15% of them seen just once. Sequencing was done on a sample of memory CD4+ T cells from blood. This sequence was found in a female donor in good health, serving as a healthy control. This chain links TRBV5-6 with TRBJ1-3; TRBD1 might be the D (5 bases). CDR3 in DNA: TGTGCCAGCAGCTCGCGGGGCAGTATATCTGGAAACACCATATATTTT. Translated, it gives CASSSRGSISGNTIYF.